This T cell receptor beta chain was sequenced during a study of beta chain features in type 1 diabetes. Whole-study context: Similarity in age, gender and cell yields was seen between patients and healthy donors.

Worth noting for this clone: Antigen specificity is unknown.

General observations from the study: Researchers reported that naive, central memory and Treg TCRB repertoires appeared more similar in patients than in healthy donors.

cDNA synthesis used the whole RNA isolate, giving expressed TCRB sequences. The data were produced by immunoSEQ multiplex PCR, yet TCRdb's version contains in-frame clones alone and is incomplete. The table has about 13,000 clones, roughly half seen once. In total, each donor contributed a single heparinised blood draw that averaged approximately 0.12 L. Markers CD45RO/CCR7/CD25/CD127/CD95/CD27 served to sort CD4+ naive, central memory, regulatory and stem cell-like memory cells. Trimming left V 4 bases short and J 6 bases short, with 6 bases between. Germline V gene lookup returns CDR1 SGHNT and CDR2 YYREEE (reference sequence). CDR3 size: 11 residues.

Sequencing was done on a sample of stem cell memory CD4+ T cells from blood. The receptor's source is a man younger than 35 in good health. The chain carries TRBV5-4 and TRBJ2-3; weak D call: TRBD1 (6 bases). CDR3 DNA: TGTGCCAGCAGCCAGGGGGATACGCAGTATTTT. This gives the protein CASSQGDTQYF.